The rows below give T cell receptor beta chains drawn from one sample of a study of blood T cell repertoires in COVID-19. Some clones are missing from TCRdb's copy, which holds only in-frame ones; the method was immunoSEQ multiplex PCR. The table records 200,000 or so clones, approximately 90% of them present only once. Sequencing used peripheral blood. Receptors originate from a man at least 80 years old with acute or convalescent COVID-19. CDR3s include the opening cysteine and the closing phenylalanine or tryptophan. The order of the fields is clone size, V gene, J gene, D gene, CDR3 protein, CDR3 DNA. A D gene is named only where the DNA matches it firmly. Clone sizes are given selectively: once, few, many, or a class where the clone is expanded.

once	TRBV9	TRBJ2-3	TRBD2	CASSPLGAGAFTDTQYF	TGTGCCAGCAGCCCCCTTGGGGCGGGAGCATTCACAGATACGCAGTATTTT
-	TRBV7-2	TRBJ2-1	-	CASSLVGTDNEQFF	TGTGCCAGCAGCTTAGTGGGTACAGACAATGAGCAGTTCTTC
-	TRBV2	TRBJ1-2	-	CASSRQIILTYGYTF	TGTGCCAGCAGTCGACAGATTATCCTGACCTATGGCTACACCTTC
few	TRBV9	TRBJ2-5	-	CASSERLQLQETQYF	TGTGCCAGCAGCGAGAGGCTCCAGCTCCAAGAGACCCAGTACTTC
few	TRBV6-1	TRBJ1-5	-	CASSDPTRGGNQPQHF	TGTGCCAGCAGTGACCCTACCAGGGGAGGCAATCAGCCCCAGCATTTT
few	TRBV6-5	TRBJ2-1	-	CASSYSRLGEQFF	TGTGCCAGCAGTTACTCGCGTCTCGGTGAGCAGTTCTTC
-	TRBV20-1	TRBJ1-5	-	CSASPGATSDQPQHF	TGCAGTGCCAGTCCAGGGGCAACAAGCGATCAGCCCCAGCATTTT
-	TRBV5-6	TRBJ2-5	-	CASSLDGSPKNETQYF	TGTGCCAGCAGCTTGGACGGGAGCCCAAAAAATGAGACCCAGTACTTC
-	TRBV6-6	TRBJ2-2	-	CASRNTGSGELFF	TGTGCCAGCAGAAATACAGGGTCCGGGGAGCTGTTTTTT
few	TRBV10-3	TRBJ2-3	TRBD2	CAISVGLAGSDTQYF	TGTGCCATCAGTGTTGGACTAGCGGGATCAGATACGCAGTATTTT
-	TRBV4-2	TRBJ2-7	TRBD2	CASSQTSGSYEQYF	TGTGCCAGCAGTCAGACTAGCGGGAGCTACGAGCAGTACTTC
-	TRBV2	TRBJ1-5	TRBD1	CASSGDRGGSPQHF	TGTGCCAGCAGTGGGGACAGGGGGGGATCGCCCCAGCATTTT
-	TRBV28	TRBJ2-7	TRBD2	CASSSGTSGRASSYEQYF	TGTGCCAGCAGTTCTGGGACTAGCGGGAGGGCCTCCTCCTACGAGCAGTACTTC
few	TRBV14	TRBJ2-7	TRBD1	CASSPRTGGAEQYF	TGTGCCAGCAGCCCTAGGACAGGGGGCGCCGAGCAGTACTTC
once	TRBV24-1	TRBJ2-2	TRBD2	CATSDALGTSGSGTGELFF	TGTGCCACCAGTGATGCTCTCGGGACTAGCGGGAGCGGCACCGGGGAGCTGTTTTTT
-	TRBV21-1	TRBJ1-1	-	CASSTWDKGEDNTEAFF	TGTGCCAGCAGCACCTGGGACAAAGGGGAAGATAACACTGAAGCTTTCTTT